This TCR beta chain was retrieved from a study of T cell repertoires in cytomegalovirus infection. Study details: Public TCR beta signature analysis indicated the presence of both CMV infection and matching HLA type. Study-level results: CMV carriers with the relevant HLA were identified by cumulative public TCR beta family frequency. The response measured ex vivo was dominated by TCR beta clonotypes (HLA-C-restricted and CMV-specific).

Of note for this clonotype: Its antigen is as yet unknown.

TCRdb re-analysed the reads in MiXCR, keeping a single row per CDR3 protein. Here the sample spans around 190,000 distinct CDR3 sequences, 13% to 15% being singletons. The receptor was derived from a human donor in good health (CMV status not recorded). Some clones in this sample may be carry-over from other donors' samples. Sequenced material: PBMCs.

The CDR3, as DNA: TGTGCCAGCAGTTTAGAGGGCACGTTCAGCACTGAAGCTTTCTTT. This translates into CASSLEGTFSTEAFF. The V call is TRBV27, the J call TRBJ1-1, with D hard to call. Trimming left V 2 bases short and J 4 bases short, with 14 bases between. Germline-derived CDR1 and CDR2 are MNHEY and SMNVEV (reference sequence). This CDR3 is 15 amino acids long.